This T cell receptor (beta chain) emerged from a study of cytomegalovirus exposure and HLA in healthy donors (TCRdb year 2017). For the study in its entirety: A later analysis indicated that the 130 or so validation repertoires were generated on the platform also employed for the approximately 690 repertoires of the first cohort. To predict cytomegalovirus infection status, the study combined high-throughput TCR immunosequencing, statistical association of individual TCRs with disease status, and machine learning. The study aimed to test whether cataloging public T cell receptors could reveal signatures of past pathogen exposure. Besides the first cohort of 550 to 750 subjects, a separate validation cohort made up of 120 different subjects was used.

As to this clone: Its antigen has not been determined. Base qualities are not recorded, but no much larger clone differs from it by a single base.

The protocol used for the library was the immunoSEQ multiplex PCR assay. In the authors' own workflow: A statistical classification framework was built to diagnose cytomegalovirus status from the catalog of TCR beta chain sequences. TCRdb limited this immuneACCESS table to in-frame rearrangements with V and J called. A share of clones is missing; checked studies link under half to unresolved V genes, and the rest is unexplained. V, J and clone size are taken as reported in that table, and D and trimming were inferred from the DNA itself. The sample includes approximately 200,000 clones, with roughly three quarters observed a single time. The ten largest clones take up roughly 1.2% of the sample. The paper's findings and limits, for the study overall: A later analysis lacked HLA typing for the validation cohort, so it scored co-occurrence in that cohort across all 120 or so repertoires. The authors suggested that the approach could potentially be generalized to other disease states and immunological phenotypes. Most TCR sequences were observed very rarely across donors, whereas some public TCRs were present in many individuals. The study listed approximately 150 TCR beta chains as associated with cytomegalovirus. Subsequent analysis determined that TCRs grouped into clusters in the first cohort also showed a tendency toward co-occurrence across the 120 validation repertoires, and 94% of cluster scores exceeded 0. In both the original and validation cohorts, the classifier was reported to diagnose cytomegalovirus status with high specificity and sensitivity. In vitro tests confirmed that a few of the cytomegalovirus-associated TCR beta chains recognize cytomegalovirus antigens.

Donors formed part of the validation cohort, which comprised about 130 subjects and was distinct from the first cohort of several hundred subjects. For this chain, trimming is 5 bases at the V end and 2 bases at the J end, and the number of junction bases without a gene match is 11. The CDR3 sequence holds 17 residues, the cysteine and phenylalanine included. Only CDR3 DNA is held: 51 bases, read in frame from base 1. Looking up the germline V gene (reference sequence) yields CDR1 MNHEY and CDR2 SMNVEV. The source material was PBMCs. The rearrangement combines TRBV27 with TRBJ2-2; 7 bases in between match TRBD2. The receptor's source is a woman younger than 45 in good health and CMV-seronegative. The nucleotides read TGTGCCAGCAGTCCCCTCGGGCTAGCGGAAAACACCGGGGAGCTGTTTTTT. It codes for CASSPLGLAENTGELFF.